This T cell receptor beta chain was observed in a study of T cells in Graves' hyperthyroidism and ophthalmopathy. Background on the study: Peripheral blood was taken when the disease was first diagnosed, before any treatment began. Study conclusions and caveats: Ophthalmopathy was told apart from stable hyperthyroidism by a 13 V-J model.

The CDR3 is 14 residues long. The V end was cut by 2 bases, the J end by 4 bases, with 12 bases between. Germline V gene data show CDR1 as GTSNPN and CDR2 as SVGIG (reference sequence). There are many counts of this clonotype. Its antigen is still unknown. The CDR3 regions of TCR beta were amplified from RNA transcripts. The primer set for the first-round RT-PCR of the TCR CDR3 was HTBI. TCRdb analysed the multiplex PCR reads with MiXCR anew, one entry per CDR3 protein. The sample consists of fewer than 350,000 distinct CDR3 sequences, around a sixth of them appearing once. The receptor comes from a woman between 35 and 50 years old with Graves' ophthalmopathy. This rearrangement joins TRBV30 to TRBJ1-5; maybe TRBD1 (6 bases). The material sequenced was blood. CDR3 amino acids: CAWSPTDRNQPQHF. In DNA, the CDR3 is TGTGCCTGGAGTCCAACGGACAGAAATCAGCCCCAGCATTTT.